The T cell receptor (beta chain) described here comes from a study of vaccination and CD4 T cells after COVID-19. For the study at large: Participants were administered two doses of either the BNT162b2 or the mRNA-1273 vaccine. Each of the control cultures got a CEFX pool, an HIV-1 Nef pool, or no peptide. Study conclusions and caveats: It was observed that, in convalescent patients, a median around 90% of reactive clones arose only post-vaccination. Clonotypes reactive to SARS-CoV-2 had a median that went up from 21 to 38, but not significantly.

The germline V and J ends were trimmed by 11 bases and 4 bases, with 23 bases remaining between them. The CDR3 is 15 residues long. In germline, CDR1 is MNHEY, CDR2 SVGEGT. This clonotype was seen a handful of times. What it binds is not known. Indicated treatment: roughly 10-day PBMC culture with coronavirus spike peptide pools or control peptides (ViraFEST assay). With the Oncomine TCR Beta short-read assay, DNA from cultured CD4+ T cells was sequenced. TCRdb passed the PCR reads through MiXCR, listing each CDR3 protein once. The table includes 13,000 or so distinct CDR3 sequences, about half detected once.

The chain uses TRBV6-2 or TRBV6-3 and TRBJ1-1; D might be TRBD1 (5 bases). This clonotype originated in a human donor who had recovered from COVID-19. The material sequenced was CD4+ T cells from blood, cultured in vitro. CDR3 region: CAGRSSGLSSTEAFF. The DNA for the CDR3 is TGTGCCGGTAGGTCGTCGGGGCTTTCGAGCACTGAAGCTTTCTTT.